A single sample is the source of the 5 T cell receptor beta chains below, sequenced in a study of T-cell reconstitution after alpha-beta-depleted transplantation in children. The TCRbeta library was prepared with unique molecular identifiers. TCRdb ran MiXCR on the PCR reads and lists one entry per CDR3 protein. The sample consists of 450,000 to 500,000 distinct CDR3 sequences, 12% of them appearing once. This sample comprised PBMCs from the stem cell graft donor, obtained from the stem cell graft. These receptors were obtained from a human donor who donated a stem cell graft to a child with combined immunodeficiency.

To note about this clonotype: This is likely a read error, given that the CDR3 carries no conserved phenylalanine or tryptophan at its end. The chain is built from TRBV5-1 and TRBJ2-2; TRBD1 agrees at 9 bases. In germline, CDR1 is SGHRS, CDR2 YFSETQ. J was trimmed by 6 bases and V by 7 bases; bases with no gene match: 7. The CDR3 is 14 residues long. DNA for the CDR3: TGCGCCAGCGGAGGGACAGGGATCGCCGGGGAGCTGTTTTAT. It codes for CASGGTGIAGELFY.

This rearrangement joins TRBV29-1 to TRBJ2-7; no firm D call. V was clipped by 3 bases and J by 2 bases, with 14 bases between them. CDR3 length: 14 amino acids. Germline CDR1 SQVTM, CDR2 ANQGSEA. CDR3 sequence (DNA): TGCAGCGTTGAGCGCCTCCCACGCACCTACGAGCAGTACTTC. This codes for CSVERLPRTYEQYF.

This clonotype came up many times. The gene calls are TRBV4-3 and TRBJ2-1; 8 nucleotides align to TRBD1. The trim removed 0 bases at V and 0 bases at J, leaving 4 bases unmatched. This CDR3 comprises 17 residues. Germline CDR1 LGHNA, CDR2 YSLEER. In DNA, the CDR3 is TGCGCCAGCAGCCAAGATTGGACAGGGAGCTCCTACAATGAGCAGTTCTTC. Translating gives CASSQDWTGSSYNEQFF.

At least ten counts were recorded for this clonotype. The V call is TRBV25-1, the J call TRBJ2-7, with D possibly being TRBD1 (5 bases). The CDR3 loop spans 12 amino acids. V was cut by 11 bases and J by 5 bases, with 16 bases left in between. Per germline, CDR1 MGHDK and CDR2 SYGVNS. The CDR3 DNA is TGTGCCTCCCCAGCAGGGCGCAACGAGCAGTACTTC. This gives the protein CASPAGRNEQYF.

There are many counts of this clonotype. The chain couples TRBV12-3 or TRBV12-4 to TRBJ2-7; no clear D gene. This CDR3 is built from 14 residues. With 3 bases removed from V and 2 bases from J, the gap between germline ends came to 11 bases. The CDR3: CASSFSVKTYEQYF. As DNA, the CDR3 is TGTGCCAGCAGTTTTTCGGTCAAAACCTACGAGCAGTACTTC.